The present T cell receptor beta chain was sequenced within a study of blood T cell repertoires in COVID-19. V trimming: 9 bases; J trimming: 3 bases; junction bases outside the gene matches: 15. Germline CDR1 is LGHNT and CDR2 is FRNRAP. CDR3 length: 16 residues. Measured with immunoSEQ multiplex PCR; TCRdb has only the in-frame clones, and not every one. This table holds about 150,000 clones, roughly nine tenths found once. Specimen: PBMCs or T cells enriched from blood (not recorded which). This chain connects TRBV12-5 to TRBJ2-3; 7 nucleotides align to TRBD1. The receptor comes from a woman aged 45-65 years who had recovered from COVID-19. CDR3 amino acids: CARVPPETGITDTQYF. For the CDR3, the DNA is TGTGCTAGGGTCCCCCCCGAGACAGGGATTACAGATACGCAGTATTTT.